The present entry profiles one T cell receptor (beta chain) with its context. Germline values: CDR1 SGHRS, CDR2 YFSETQ. The CDR3 is 15 amino acids. The V gene lost 1 base and the J gene lost 0 bases, with 10 bases spanning the gap. This sample stems from a study of T cells after yellow fever vaccination. TCRdb analysed the 5' RACE reads with MiXCR anew, one entry per CDR3 protein. The sample carries 400,000 or so distinct CDR3 sequences, roughly 12% recorded once. The clonotype originates from a man younger than 35 who received the YFV17D yellow fever vaccine. This material consisted of PBMCs, taken on the day of the first yellow fever vaccination. The chain employs TRBV5-1 and TRBJ1-1; D perhaps matches TRBD1 (6 bases). The CDR3 DNA sequence: TGCGCCAGCAGCTTGAACCCAGGGGTGAACACTGAAGCTTTCTTT. It yields the protein CASSLNPGVNTEAFF.